This TCR beta chain derives from a study of metastatic and nonmetastatic thyroid tumors. Study results and limitations: The reported finding was significantly higher TCR beta diversity in malignant thyroid tumors relative to benign nodules, in blood and tumor.

In the authors' workflow: Between-group CDR3 differences, defined by clinicopathological status, yielded a distant-metastasis classifier for papillary thyroid cancer. With MiXCR, TCRdb called clones anew from the PCR reads. Clone size and V and J calls follow TCRdb, not the original study. The sample yields approximately 16,000 clones, roughly 13% seen once. Germline lookup yields CDR1 SNHLY and CDR2 FYNNEI. Trimming shortened V by 8 bases and J by 2 bases, and 10 bases separated the two germline ends. CDR3 length equals 13 residues. All patients reached thyroid surgery having received no treatment beforehand. This clone was found many times. Antigen: not known. The sample carries other DNA sequences with the same CDR3.

The sequence was obtained from a female donor with papillary thyroid cancer or a benign thyroid nodule (not recorded which). Some clones in this sample may be carry-over from other donors' samples. Sequencing was done on a sample of blood. This chain uses TRBV2 with TRBJ1-5; perhaps TRBD1 as D (6 bases). In DNA form, the CDR3 reads TGTGCCAGCGCTTGGACAGGCAATCAGCCCCAGCATTTT. Translating gives CASAWTGNQPQHF.